These 5 T cell receptor beta chains came from one sample sequenced in a study of T cell responses to AZD1222 COVID-19 vaccine. Sequencing used immunoSEQ multiplex PCR; TCRdb keeps in-frame clones, though not all of them. This repertoire shows 100,000 to 150,000 clones, 90% to 95% found once; its top ten account for 2.8%. The sequences come from peripheral blood, collected on day 0 of AZD1222 vaccination. All receptors derive from an adult in good health.

This chain links TRBV7-9 with TRBJ1-1; D is unresolved. With 5 bases removed from V and 2 bases from J, the gap between germline ends came to 6 bases. The CDR3 is 12 amino acids. Germline CDR1 SEHNR, CDR2 FQNEAQ (reference sequence). This CDR3 reads CASSAQNTEAFF. CDR3 coding DNA: TGTGCCAGCAGCGCCCAAAACACTGAAGCTTTCTTT.

This clone showed up just once. Other nucleotide sequences in the sample specify the same CDR3. This chain connects TRBV18 to TRBJ1-5; 7 bases fit TRBD1. This CDR3 contains 14 residues. CDR1 is KGHSH and CDR2 is LQKENI in the germline V gene. V gave up 3 bases and J gave up 2 bases; unmatched junction bases: 1. CDR3 DNA sequence: TGTGCCAGCTCACCCGGACAGGGCAATCAGCCCCAGCATTTT. Its protein is CASSPGQGNQPQHF.

V usage is TRBV30 and J usage is TRBJ1-2; D is undetermined. The germline V gene has CDR1 GTSNPN and CDR2 SVGIG (reference sequence). With 8 bases removed from V and 4 bases from J, the gap between germline ends came to 14 bases. CDR3 length equals 12 residues. CDR3 sequence: CASGWAGYGYTF. The CDR3 DNA follows: TGTGCCAGCGGGTGGGCTGGCTATGGCTACACCTTC.

CDR3 nucleotides: TGTGCCAGCAGTGTTTCCGGGGCCTTTAGCAATCAGCCCCAGCATTTT. Amino acids: CASSVSGAFSNQPQHF. This sequence joins TRBV6-1 and TRBJ1-5; D is perhaps TRBD1 (5 bases). Between the trimmed V and J ends, which lost 4 bases and 0 bases, there was a span of 13 bases. The CDR3 is 16 amino acids. The V gene's germline CDR1 is MNHNS and CDR2 SASEGT.

The gene calls are TRBV19 and TRBJ2-1; TRBD2 matches 11 bases. The V gene end was trimmed by 3 bases and the J gene end by 6 bases; junction bases not matched to a gene: 16. This CDR3 spans 19 amino acids. Germline V gene data show CDR1 as LNHDA and CDR2 as SQIVND (reference sequence). The CDR3 DNA follows: TGTGCCAGTAGTATCCCCTCCTCCGCCAGACTAGCGGGAATCAATGAGCAGTTCTTC. This gives the protein CASSIPSSARLAGINEQFF.